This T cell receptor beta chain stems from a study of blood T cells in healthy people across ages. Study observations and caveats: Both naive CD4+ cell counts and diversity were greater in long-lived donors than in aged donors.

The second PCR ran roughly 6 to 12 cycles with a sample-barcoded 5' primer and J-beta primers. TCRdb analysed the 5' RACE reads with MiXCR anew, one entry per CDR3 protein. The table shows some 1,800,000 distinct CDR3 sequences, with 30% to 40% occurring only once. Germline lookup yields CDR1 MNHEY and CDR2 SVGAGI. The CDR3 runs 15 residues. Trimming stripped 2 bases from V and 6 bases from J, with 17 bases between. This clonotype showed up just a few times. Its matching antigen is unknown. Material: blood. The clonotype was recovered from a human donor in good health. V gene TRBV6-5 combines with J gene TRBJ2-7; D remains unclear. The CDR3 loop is CASSYMATSWGEQYF. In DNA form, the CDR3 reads TGTGCCAGCAGTTACATGGCTACCTCTTGGGGCGAGCAGTACTTC.